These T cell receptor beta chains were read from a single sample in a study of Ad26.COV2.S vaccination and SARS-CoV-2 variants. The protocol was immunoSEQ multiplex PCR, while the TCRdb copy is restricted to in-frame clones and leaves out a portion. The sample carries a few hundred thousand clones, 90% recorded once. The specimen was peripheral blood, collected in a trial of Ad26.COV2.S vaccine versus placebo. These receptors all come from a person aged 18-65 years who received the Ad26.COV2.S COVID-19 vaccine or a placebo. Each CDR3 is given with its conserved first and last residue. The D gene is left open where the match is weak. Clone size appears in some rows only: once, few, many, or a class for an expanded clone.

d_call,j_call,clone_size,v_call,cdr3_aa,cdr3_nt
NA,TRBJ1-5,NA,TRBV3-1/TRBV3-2,CASSPTLVQPQHF,TGTGCCAGCAGCCCAACCCTTGTACAGCCCCAGCATTTT
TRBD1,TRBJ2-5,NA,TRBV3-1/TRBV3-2,CASSQVEGAQTQYF,TGTGCCAGCAGCCAAGTCGAGGGGGCTCAGACCCAGTACTTC
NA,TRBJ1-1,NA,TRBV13,CASSLGGSEAFF,TGTGCCAGCAGCTTAGGGGGATCTGAAGCTTTCTTT
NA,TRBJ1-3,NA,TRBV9,CASSHPVVSSSGNTIYF,TGTGCCAGCAGCCACCCCGTAGTGAGTTCCTCTGGAAACACCATATATTTT
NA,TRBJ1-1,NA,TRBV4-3,CASSQFKGTEAFF,TGCGCCAGCAGCCAATTTAAAGGCACTGAAGCTTTCTTT
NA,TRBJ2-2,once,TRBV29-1,CSVARQSGELFF,TGCAGCGTTGCGAGGCAGTCCGGGGAGCTGTTTTTT
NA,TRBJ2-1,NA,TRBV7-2,CASSYRNEQFF,TGTGCCAGCAGCTACAGAAATGAGCAGTTCTTC
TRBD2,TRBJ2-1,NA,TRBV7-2,CASSSTGTSGNNEQFF,TGTGCCAGCAGCTCAACCGGGACTAGCGGAAACAATGAGCAGTTCTTC
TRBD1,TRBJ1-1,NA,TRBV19,CASSTGTGGMNTEAFF,TGTGCCAGTAGTACCGGGACAGGGGGTATGAACACTGAAGCTTTCTTT
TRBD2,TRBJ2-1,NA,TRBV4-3,CASSRSGTGLKANEQFF,TGCGCCAGCAGCCGTAGCGGGACGGGACTGAAGGCGAATGAGCAGTTCTTC